A selection of T cell receptor beta chains follows, all from one sample in a study of OX40 agonist ivuxolimab in advanced cancers. Clones were read by immunoSEQ multiplex PCR, and TCRdb kept only the in-frame ones, dropping some. The sample includes some 81,000 clones, roughly 84% of them seen just once. Sequenced material: CD4+ or CD8+ T cells sorted from blood, taken in a trial of the OX40 agonist ivuxolimab. The receptors shown here come from an adult with an advanced solid tumor such as melanoma, head and neck, liver or kidney cancer. The CDR3 runs from the conserved cysteine through the conserved F or W. Each record gives: V gene, D gene, clone size, J gene, CDR3 protein, CDR3 DNA. D genes are given only for firm matches. Not all rows give a size; the values are once, few, many and, for expanded clones, a class.

v_call: TRBV7-2
d_call: -
clone_size: few
j_call: TRBJ2-4
cdr3_aa: CASSLVAKNIQYF
cdr3_nt: TGTGCCAGCAGCTTGGTAGCCAAAAACATTCAGTACTTC

v_call: TRBV6-1
d_call: -
clone_size: -
j_call: TRBJ1-2
cdr3_aa: CASSERPLWSGYTF
cdr3_nt: TGTGCCAGCAGTGAACGCCCTCTGTGGAGTGGCTACACCTTC

v_call: TRBV7-2
d_call: -
clone_size: -
j_call: TRBJ1-5
cdr3_aa: CASSLEGGQPQHF
cdr3_nt: TGTGCCAGCAGCTTAGAAGGGGGGCAGCCCCAGCATTTT

v_call: TRBV21-1
d_call: -
clone_size: -
j_call: TRBJ1-2
cdr3_aa: CASSRGGLGGYTF
cdr3_nt: TGTGCCAGCAGCCGGGGAGGGCTCGGTGGCTACACCTTC

v_call: TRBV30
d_call: TRBD1
clone_size: once
j_call: TRBJ1-2
cdr3_aa: CAWSGGGTDYGYTF
cdr3_nt: TGTGCCTGGAGTGGAGGGGGCACGGACTATGGCTACACCTTC

v_call: TRBV28
d_call: TRBD1
clone_size: -
j_call: TRBJ1-2
cdr3_aa: CASSLGTGLYGYTF
cdr3_nt: TGTGCCAGCAGTCTAGGGACAGGCCTATATGGCTACACCTTC

v_call: TRBV7-2
d_call: TRBD2
clone_size: -
j_call: TRBJ2-1
cdr3_aa: CASSAGLAGGPNEQFF
cdr3_nt: TGTGCCAGCAGCGCGGGACTAGCGGGAGGGCCTAATGAGCAGTTCTTC

v_call: TRBV5-4
d_call: TRBD2
clone_size: -
j_call: TRBJ2-7
cdr3_aa: CASKQGTSGTHYEQYF
cdr3_nt: TGTGCCAGTAAACAAGGGACTAGCGGAACCCACTACGAGCAGTACTTC

v_call: TRBV25-1
d_call: -
clone_size: -
j_call: TRBJ1-6
cdr3_aa: CASSEMEAYNSPLHF
cdr3_nt: TGTGCCAGCAGTGAAATGGAAGCCTATAATTCACCCCTCCACTTT

v_call: TRBV27
d_call: -
clone_size: -
j_call: TRBJ1-2
cdr3_aa: CASRKLDPQGNYGYTF
cdr3_nt: TGTGCCAGCAGAAAACTGGACCCTCAGGGAAACTATGGCTACACCTTC

v_call: TRBV5-4
d_call: -
clone_size: -
j_call: TRBJ2-7
cdr3_aa: CASSLVGGGHEQYF
cdr3_nt: TGTGCCAGCAGCTTGGTGGGGGGCGGACACGAGCAGTACTTC

v_call: TRBV18
d_call: -
clone_size: -
j_call: TRBJ1-3
cdr3_aa: CASSRHPRESGNTIYF
cdr3_nt: TGTGCCAGCTCACGCCACCCCAGGGAATCTGGAAACACCATATATTTT

v_call: TRBV5-1
d_call: TRBD2
clone_size: -
j_call: TRBJ2-5
cdr3_aa: CASSPGTSGGQETQYF
cdr3_nt: TGCGCCAGCAGCCCCGGGACTAGCGGGGGCCAAGAGACCCAGTACTTC

v_call: TRBV4-3
d_call: -
clone_size: -
j_call: TRBJ1-5
cdr3_aa: CASSQDRGNQPQHF
cdr3_nt: TGCGCCAGCAGCCAAGACAGGGGCAATCAGCCCCAGCATTTT

v_call: TRBV9
d_call: -
clone_size: -
j_call: TRBJ2-3
cdr3_aa: CASSVVGSSTDTQYF
cdr3_nt: TGTGCCAGCAGCGTAGTAGGGTCGAGCACAGATACGCAGTATTTT

v_call: TRBV25-1
d_call: TRBD2
clone_size: -
j_call: TRBJ2-5
cdr3_aa: CASQGLADPSGKTQYF
cdr3_nt: TGTGCCAGCCAGGGACTAGCGGACCCCTCGGGCAAGACCCAGTACTTC

v_call: TRBV2
d_call: TRBD1
clone_size: -
j_call: TRBJ2-1
cdr3_aa: CASIRDSSYNEQFF
cdr3_nt: TGTGCCAGCATTCGGGACAGCTCCTACAATGAGCAGTTCTTC

v_call: TRBV28
d_call: TRBD1
clone_size: -
j_call: TRBJ1-5
cdr3_aa: CASSKNPGTGEVTQHF
cdr3_nt: TGTGCCAGCAGCAAAAACCCCGGGACAGGGGAAGTTACCCAGCATTTT

v_call: TRBV28
d_call: -
clone_size: -
j_call: TRBJ2-5
cdr3_aa: CASREGYQETQYF
cdr3_nt: TGTGCCAGCAGGGAGGGTTACCAAGAGACCCAGTACTTC

v_call: TRBV9
d_call: -
clone_size: -
j_call: TRBJ2-3
cdr3_aa: CASSVGGITDTQYF
cdr3_nt: TGTGCCAGCAGCGTTGGCGGAATTACAGATACGCAGTATTTT

v_call: TRBV7-9
d_call: TRBD2
clone_size: -
j_call: TRBJ2-1
cdr3_aa: CASSSGGRYEQFF
cdr3_nt: TGTGCCAGCAGCTCGGGCGGGAGATATGAGCAGTTCTTC

v_call: TRBV27
d_call: TRBD1
clone_size: -
j_call: TRBJ2-1
cdr3_aa: CASSPDRVNEQFF
cdr3_nt: TGTGCCAGCAGTCCCGACAGGGTAAATGAGCAGTTCTTC

v_call: TRBV7-3
d_call: TRBD1
clone_size: -
j_call: TRBJ1-1
cdr3_aa: CASSSGTGGRAFF
cdr3_nt: TGTGCCAGCAGCTCCGGGACAGGGGGTCGTGCTTTCTTT

v_call: TRBV13
d_call: -
clone_size: -
j_call: TRBJ2-3
cdr3_aa: CASSYRRTDTQYF
cdr3_nt: TGTGCCAGCAGTTACAGGCGCACAGATACGCAGTATTTT

v_call: TRBV7-2
d_call: -
clone_size: -
j_call: TRBJ2-5
cdr3_aa: CASSLAETQYF
cdr3_nt: TGTGCCAGCAGCTTAGCAGAGACCCAGTACTTC

v_call: TRBV5-6
d_call: -
clone_size: -
j_call: TRBJ1-2
cdr3_aa: CASSYAGQDYGYTF
cdr3_nt: TGTGCCAGCAGCTACGCAGGGCAGGACTATGGCTACACCTTC

v_call: TRBV30
d_call: TRBD1
clone_size: -
j_call: TRBJ1-2
cdr3_aa: CAWSVAGGYNYGYTF
cdr3_nt: TGTGCCTGGAGTGTAGCAGGGGGTTATAACTATGGCTACACCTTC

v_call: TRBV9
d_call: -
clone_size: -
j_call: TRBJ1-5
cdr3_aa: CASSSDGDSNQPQHF
cdr3_nt: TGTGCCAGCAGCTCCGACGGAGATAGCAATCAGCCCCAGCATTTT

v_call: TRBV5-1
d_call: -
clone_size: once
j_call: TRBJ2-3
cdr3_aa: CASSSPGTTSDTQYF
cdr3_nt: TGCGCCAGCAGCTCACCCGGGACGACCTCAGATACGCAGTATTTT

v_call: TRBV4-1
d_call: -
clone_size: -
j_call: TRBJ1-4
cdr3_aa: CASSQASGVEKLFF
cdr3_nt: TGCGCCAGCAGCCAAGCATCGGGTGTGGAAAAACTGTTTTTT

v_call: TRBV9
d_call: TRBD2
clone_size: -
j_call: TRBJ2-7
cdr3_aa: CASSVDPSGRNEQYF
cdr3_nt: TGTGCCAGCAGCGTAGATCCTAGCGGGAGAAACGAGCAGTACTTC

v_call: TRBV11-2
d_call: TRBD1
clone_size: few
j_call: TRBJ1-1
cdr3_aa: CASSLDRDRGEAFF
cdr3_nt: TGTGCCAGCAGCTTAGATCGGGACAGGGGTGAAGCTTTCTTT

v_call: TRBV30
d_call: -
clone_size: few
j_call: TRBJ1-5
cdr3_aa: CAWSAAGVGNQPQHF
cdr3_nt: TGTGCCTGGAGTGCGGCAGGAGTAGGGAATCAGCCCCAGCATTTT

v_call: TRBV2
d_call: -
clone_size: -
j_call: TRBJ1-5
cdr3_aa: CASSGGTRNQPQHF
cdr3_nt: TGTGCCAGCAGTGGAGGGACGCGCAATCAGCCCCAGCATTTT

v_call: TRBV28
d_call: TRBD1
clone_size: -
j_call: TRBJ1-5
cdr3_aa: CASSDRERNQPQHF
cdr3_nt: TGTGCCAGCAGCGACAGGGAACGCAATCAGCCCCAGCATTTT

v_call: TRBV11-2
d_call: -
clone_size: -
j_call: TRBJ2-1
cdr3_aa: CASSLGLWTIRLNEQFF
cdr3_nt: TGTGCCAGCAGCTTAGGATTATGGACTATACGCCTCAATGAGCAGTTCTTC

v_call: TRBV28
d_call: -
clone_size: -
j_call: TRBJ1-1
cdr3_aa: CASKKTRGNTEAFF
cdr3_nt: TGTGCCAGCAAAAAAACGAGGGGGAACACTGAAGCTTTCTTT

v_call: TRBV27
d_call: TRBD1
clone_size: -
j_call: TRBJ1-2
cdr3_aa: CASSLATGGRGYYGYTF
cdr3_nt: TGTGCCAGCAGTTTAGCCACGGGAGGCAGGGGGTACTATGGCTACACCTTC

v_call: TRBV9
d_call: -
clone_size: -
j_call: TRBJ2-7
cdr3_aa: CASSVVGEGEQYF
cdr3_nt: TGTGCCAGCAGCGTAGTAGGTGAGGGCGAGCAGTACTTC

v_call: TRBV7-2
d_call: TRBD2
clone_size: -
j_call: TRBJ2-5
cdr3_aa: CASSPGTSGGRGETQYF
cdr3_nt: TGTGCCAGCAGCCCGGGGACTAGCGGGGGCCGAGGGGAGACCCAGTACTTC

v_call: TRBV2
d_call: TRBD2
clone_size: -
j_call: TRBJ2-6
cdr3_aa: CASSSGLARAGANVLTF
cdr3_nt: TGTGCCAGCAGTTCGGGACTAGCGCGGGCTGGGGCCAACGTCCTGACTTTC

v_call: TRBV10-3
d_call: -
clone_size: -
j_call: TRBJ2-3
cdr3_aa: CAISVNGDTQYF
cdr3_nt: TGTGCCATCAGTGTGAACGGTGATACGCAGTATTTT

v_call: TRBV4-1
d_call: -
clone_size: -
j_call: TRBJ2-5
cdr3_aa: CASSQPGLTQETQYF
cdr3_nt: TGCGCCAGCAGCCAACCCGGACTAACCCAAGAGACCCAGTACTTC

v_call: TRBV7-3
d_call: -
clone_size: -
j_call: TRBJ2-3
cdr3_aa: CASSLTWTATDTQYF
cdr3_nt: TGTGCCAGCAGCTTAACGTGGACTGCCACAGATACGCAGTATTTT

v_call: TRBV5-6
d_call: TRBD2
clone_size: once
j_call: TRBJ2-5
cdr3_aa: CASSWFSGGGRETQYF
cdr3_nt: TGTGCCAGCAGCTGGTTTAGCGGGGGGGGTCGAGAGACCCAGTACTTC

v_call: TRBV6-1
d_call: -
clone_size: -
j_call: TRBJ2-7
cdr3_aa: CASSELLGEQYF
cdr3_nt: TGTGCCAGCAGTGAACTCTTGGGGGAGCAGTACTTC

v_call: TRBV5-1
d_call: -
clone_size: -
j_call: TRBJ2-2
cdr3_aa: CASSPRDPYTGELFF
cdr3_nt: TGCGCCAGCAGCCCCCGGGACCCGTACACCGGGGAGCTGTTTTTT

v_call: TRBV19
d_call: -
clone_size: -
j_call: TRBJ1-4
cdr3_aa: CASSTDRVNEKLFF
cdr3_nt: TGTGCCAGTAGTACGGACAGAGTGAATGAAAAACTGTTTTTT

v_call: TRBV18
d_call: TRBD1
clone_size: -
j_call: TRBJ2-7
cdr3_aa: CASSRDSDYEQYF
cdr3_nt: TGTGCCAGCTCACGGGACAGTGACTACGAGCAGTACTTC

v_call: TRBV6-1
d_call: -
clone_size: -
j_call: TRBJ2-3
cdr3_aa: CASSEALRVPTDTQYF
cdr3_nt: TGTGCCAGCAGTGAAGCGCTTCGGGTGCCCACAGATACGCAGTATTTT

v_call: TRBV5-1
d_call: TRBD1
clone_size: once
j_call: TRBJ1-1
cdr3_aa: CASSFQGASNTEAFF
cdr3_nt: TGCGCCAGCAGCTTCCAGGGGGCTTCGAACACTGAAGCTTTCTTT

v_call: TRBV6-1
d_call: TRBD2
clone_size: -
j_call: TRBJ2-1
cdr3_aa: CASSDWGGSYNEQFF
cdr3_nt: TGTGCCAGCAGTGACTGGGGGGGCTCCTACAATGAGCAGTTCTTC